This T cell receptor beta chain was documented in a study of blood T cells in healthy people across ages. The CDR3 has 12 residues. From germline, CDR1 is SQVTM and CDR2 ANQGSEA. The V end was cut by 4 bases, the J end by 2 bases, with 9 bases between. Study-level results: While age rose, TCR beta diversity per million T cells dropped in a roughly linear way. Long-lived and aged donors differed, with more naive CD4+ cells and higher diversity in the long-lived. One million T cells yielded diversity estimates that were considered underestimates.

This clonotype was counted between two and nine times. Its matching antigen is unknown. Sample-barcoded 5' priming and a J-beta primer mix drove a second PCR of roughly 6 to 12 cycles. One entry per CDR3 protein results from TCRdb running MiXCR on the 5' RACE reads. Of about 680,000 distinct CDR3 sequences in the sample, 49% are singletons; the top ten hold roughly 31%. The gene calls are TRBV29-1 and TRBJ2-7, with D tentatively TRBD1 (6 bases). Sequencing was carried out using blood. This receptor was taken from a woman aged 55-70 years in good health. The CDR3 reads CSVGTATYEQYF. CDR3 DNA sequence: TGCAGCGTTGGGACAGCCACCTACGAGCAGTACTTC.